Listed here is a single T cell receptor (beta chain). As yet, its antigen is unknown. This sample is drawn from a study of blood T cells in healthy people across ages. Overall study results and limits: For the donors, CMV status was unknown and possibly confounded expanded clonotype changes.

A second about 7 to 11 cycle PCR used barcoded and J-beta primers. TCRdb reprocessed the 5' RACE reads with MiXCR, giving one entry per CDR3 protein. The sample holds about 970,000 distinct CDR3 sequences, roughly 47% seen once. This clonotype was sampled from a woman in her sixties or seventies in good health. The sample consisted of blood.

CDR3 DNA: TGTGCCAGCACCAATCACCTCTACGAGCAGTACTTC. It encodes CASTNHLYEQYF. The rearrangement joins TRBV11-2 to TRBJ2-5, with no clear D. The DNA end is more similar to TRBJ2-7, so the J call may be wrong. Looked up from germline, CDR1 is SGHAT and CDR2 is FQNNGV. The CDR3 loop spans 12 amino acids.